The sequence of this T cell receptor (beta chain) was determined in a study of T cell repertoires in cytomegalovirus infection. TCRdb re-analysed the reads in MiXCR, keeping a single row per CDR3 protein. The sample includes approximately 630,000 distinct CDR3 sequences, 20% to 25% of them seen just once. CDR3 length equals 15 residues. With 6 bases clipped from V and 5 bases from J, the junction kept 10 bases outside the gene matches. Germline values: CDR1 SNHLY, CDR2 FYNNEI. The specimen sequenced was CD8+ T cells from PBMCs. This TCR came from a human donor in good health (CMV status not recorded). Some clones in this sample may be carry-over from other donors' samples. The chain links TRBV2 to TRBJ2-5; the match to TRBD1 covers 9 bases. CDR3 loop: CASRQNRDRVETQYF. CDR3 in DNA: TGTGCCAGCAGGCAGAACCGGGACAGGGTCGAGACCCAGTACTTC.